These T cell receptor beta chains were read from a single sample in a study of regulatory T cells in long-lasting Graves disease. A single record per CDR3 protein comes from TCRdb applying MiXCR to the multiplex PCR reads. This table has a few hundred thousand distinct CDR3 sequences, 22% appearing once. The sequences come from peripheral blood mononuclear cells (PBMCs), collected when the disease was refractory, from a patient treated with antithyroid drugs. The receptors were sampled from a female donor with Graves disease. Both conserved end residues are part of each CDR3. D genes are given only for firm matches. The size field is filled for only some rows; it gives once, few, many or a size class.

>.|TRBD1|TRBJ2-7|TRBV2
CASSDSAGGYEQYF
TGTGCCAGCAGTGACAGCGCAGGGGGATACGAGCAGTACTTC
>many|TRBD2|TRBJ2-7|TRBV11-2
CASSFSGLAGLRSYEQYF
TGTGCCAGCAGCTTCTCGGGACTAGCGGGCCTACGATCCTACGAGCAGTACTTC
>.|.|TRBJ1-2|TRBV5-6
CASSLEPRNHFYGYTF
TGTGCCAGCAGCTTGGAGCCCCGGAACCACTTCTATGGCTACACCTTC
>many|.|TRBJ2-4|TRBV2
CASSEKLGVGNIQYF
TGTGCCAGCAGTGAAAAGCTCGGGGTCGGGAACATTCAGTACTTC
>few|.|TRBJ1-1|TRBV30
CAWNPTGTFAFF
TGTGCCTGGAACCCGACCGGGACATTTGCTTTCTTT
>many|.|TRBJ1-6|TRBV6-9
CASSYSSHNSPLHF
TGTGCCAGCAGTTATTCCTCACATAATTCACCCCTCCACTTT
>many|.|TRBJ2-4|TRBV7-2
CASSPIGASARNIQYF
TGTGCCAGCAGCCCAATAGGGGCTAGCGCAAGAAACATTCAGTACTTC
>.|.|TRBJ1-4|TRBV4-3
CASSQESVRGSTNEKLFF
TGCGCCAGCAGCCAAGAGTCTGTGAGGGGATCAACTAATGAAAAACTGTTTTTT
>.|.|TRBJ1-6|TRBV10-3
CAISESSTDLNSPLHF
TGTGCCATCAGTGAGTCCTCGACGGACCTTAATTCACCCCTCCACTTT
>.|.|TRBJ1-5|TRBV9
CASSVVGRDWFDQPQHF
TGTGCCAGCAGCGTAGTTGGCAGGGATTGGTTCGATCAGCCCCAGCATTTT
>.|TRBD2|TRBJ2-2|TRBV28
CASRDGLARIRYGELFF
TGTGCCAGCAGGGATGGACTAGCGAGGATCCGTTACGGGGAGCTGTTTTTT
>.|.|TRBJ2-7|TRBV6-1
CASRTGRAATSYEQYF
TGTGCCAGCAGGACGGGTAGGGCCGCTACCTCCTACGAGCAGTACTTC
>.|.|TRBJ2-2|TRBV6-2/TRBV6-3
CASSLPGGIHTGELFF
TGTGCCAGCAGTCTCCCCGGGGGTATTCACACCGGGGAGCTGTTTTTT